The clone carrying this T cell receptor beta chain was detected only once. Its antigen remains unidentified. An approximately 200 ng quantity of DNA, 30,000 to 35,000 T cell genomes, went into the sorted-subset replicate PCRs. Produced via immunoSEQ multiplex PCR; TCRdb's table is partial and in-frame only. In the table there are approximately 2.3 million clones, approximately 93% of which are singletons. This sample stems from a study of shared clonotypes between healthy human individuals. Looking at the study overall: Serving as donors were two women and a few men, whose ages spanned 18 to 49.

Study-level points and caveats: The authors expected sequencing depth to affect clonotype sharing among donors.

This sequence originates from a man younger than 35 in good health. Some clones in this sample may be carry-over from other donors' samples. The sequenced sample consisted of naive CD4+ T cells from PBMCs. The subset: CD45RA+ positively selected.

CDR3 DNA sequence: TGTGCCAGCAGCACTTGGGGGAGGGGCCCAGATACGCAGTATTTT. Its protein product is CASSTWGRGPDTQYF. This rearrangement joins TRBV28 to TRBJ2-3, with 7 positions matching TRBD2. The CDR3 is 15 amino acids. Germline V gene lookup returns CDR1 MDHEN and CDR2 SYDVKM. The V segment lost 6 bases and the J segment 4 bases; nucleotides outside the gene matches: 10.